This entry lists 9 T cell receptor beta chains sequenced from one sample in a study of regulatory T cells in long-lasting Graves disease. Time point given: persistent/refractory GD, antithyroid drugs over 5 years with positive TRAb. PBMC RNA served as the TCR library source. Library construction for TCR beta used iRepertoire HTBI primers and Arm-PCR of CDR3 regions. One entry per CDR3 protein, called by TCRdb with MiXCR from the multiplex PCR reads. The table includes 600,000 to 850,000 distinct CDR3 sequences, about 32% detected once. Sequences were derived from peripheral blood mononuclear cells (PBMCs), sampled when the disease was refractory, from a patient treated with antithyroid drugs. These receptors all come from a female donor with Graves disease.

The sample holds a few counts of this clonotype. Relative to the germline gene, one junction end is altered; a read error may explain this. In nucleotides, the CDR3 is TGCGCCGGCAGCCCCGGACAGGGTAGGGAAAAACTGTTTTTT. Amino acid sequence: CAGSPGQGREKLFF. The chain couples TRBV5-1 to TRBJ1-4; 8 bases are a match to TRBD1. CDR3 length: 14 amino acids. CDR1 is SGHRS and CDR2 is YFSETQ in the germline V gene.

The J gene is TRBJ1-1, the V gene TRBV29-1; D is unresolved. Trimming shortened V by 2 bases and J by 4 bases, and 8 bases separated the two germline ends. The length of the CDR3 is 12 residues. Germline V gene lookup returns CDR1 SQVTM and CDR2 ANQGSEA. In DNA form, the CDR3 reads TGCAGCGTTGAAAGGTATGGCACTGAAGCTTTCTTT. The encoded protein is CSVERYGTEAFF.

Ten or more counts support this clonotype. The CDR3, as DNA: TGTGCCAGCGGATCCTGGCCGGGACAGGGGCATGAAAAACTGTTTTTT. Residues: CASGSWPGQGHEKLFF. This chain links TRBV28 with TRBJ1-4; TRBD1 matches at 10 bases. The CDR3 is 16 amino acids. Germline V gene lookup returns CDR1 MDHEN and CDR2 SYDVKM. J lost 6 bases, V lost 8 bases, and 12 bases had no gene match.

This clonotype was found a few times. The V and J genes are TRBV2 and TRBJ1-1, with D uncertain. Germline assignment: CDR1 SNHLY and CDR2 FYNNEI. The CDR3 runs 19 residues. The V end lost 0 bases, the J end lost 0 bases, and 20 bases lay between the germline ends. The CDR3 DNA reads TGTGCCAGCAGTGAAGCGCTTCGGGCGGAGGGAGCCCTGAACACTGAAGCTTTCTTT. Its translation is CASSEALRAEGALNTEAFF.

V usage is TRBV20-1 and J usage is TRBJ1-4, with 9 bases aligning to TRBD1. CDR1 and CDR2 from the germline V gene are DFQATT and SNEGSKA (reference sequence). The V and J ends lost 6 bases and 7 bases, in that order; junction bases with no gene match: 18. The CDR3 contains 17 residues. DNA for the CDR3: TGCAGTGCAACATCGGGACAGGGTATCATTAGGGGTGAAAAACTGTTTTTT. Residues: CSATSGQGIIRGEKLFF.

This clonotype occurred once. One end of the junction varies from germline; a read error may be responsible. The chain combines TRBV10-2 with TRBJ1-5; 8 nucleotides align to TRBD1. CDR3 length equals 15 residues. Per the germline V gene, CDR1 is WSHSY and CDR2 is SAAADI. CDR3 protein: CASSDGQGRVQPQHF. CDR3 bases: TGCGCTAGCAGCGACGGACAGGGCCGGGTCCAGCCCCAGCATTTT.

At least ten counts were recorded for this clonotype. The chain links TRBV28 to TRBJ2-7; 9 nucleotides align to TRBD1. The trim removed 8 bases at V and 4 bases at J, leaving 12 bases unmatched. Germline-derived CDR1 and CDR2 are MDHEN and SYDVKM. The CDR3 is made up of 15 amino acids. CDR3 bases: TGTGCCAGCGGATCTCGGGACAGGGTTAAGTACGAGCAGTACTTC. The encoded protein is CASGSRDRVKYEQYF.

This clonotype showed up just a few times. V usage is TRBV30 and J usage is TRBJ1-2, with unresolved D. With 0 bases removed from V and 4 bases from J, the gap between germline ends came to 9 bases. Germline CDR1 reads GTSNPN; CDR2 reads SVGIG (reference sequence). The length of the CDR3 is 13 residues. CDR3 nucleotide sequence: TGTGCCTGGAGTGTATCCCTAGGCTATGGCTACACCTTC. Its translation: CAWSVSLGYGYTF.

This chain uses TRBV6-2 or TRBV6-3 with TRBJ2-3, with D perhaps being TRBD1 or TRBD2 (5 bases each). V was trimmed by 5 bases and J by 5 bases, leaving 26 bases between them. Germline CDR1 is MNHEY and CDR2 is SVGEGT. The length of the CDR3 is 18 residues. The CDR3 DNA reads TGTGCCAGCAGTCGGGGACCCGCGGCGCTTAGGACGGGAGATACGCAGTATTTT. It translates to CASSRGPAALRTGDTQYF.